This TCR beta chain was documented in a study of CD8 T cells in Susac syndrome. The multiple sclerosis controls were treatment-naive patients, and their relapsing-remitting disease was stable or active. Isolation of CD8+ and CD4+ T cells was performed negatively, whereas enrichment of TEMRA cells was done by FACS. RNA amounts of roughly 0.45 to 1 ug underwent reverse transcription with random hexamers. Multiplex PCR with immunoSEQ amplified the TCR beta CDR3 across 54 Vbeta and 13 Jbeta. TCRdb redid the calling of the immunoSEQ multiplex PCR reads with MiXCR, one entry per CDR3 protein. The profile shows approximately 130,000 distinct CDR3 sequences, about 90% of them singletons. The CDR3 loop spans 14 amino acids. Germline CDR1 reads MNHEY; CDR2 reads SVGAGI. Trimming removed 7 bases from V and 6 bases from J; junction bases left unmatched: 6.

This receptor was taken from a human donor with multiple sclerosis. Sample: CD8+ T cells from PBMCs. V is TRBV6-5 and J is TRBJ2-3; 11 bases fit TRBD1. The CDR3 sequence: CASTPGQGVDTQYF. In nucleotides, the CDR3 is TGTGCCAGCACCCCGGGACAGGGGGTGGATACGCAGTATTTT.